The 17 T cell receptor beta chains reported below all come from one sample, sequenced in a study of T cells in Graves' hyperthyroidism and ophthalmopathy (dated by TCRdb to about 2019). Receptor amplification or capture employed multiplex PCR. TCRdb names Illumina HiSeq 2000 as the instrument used. Amplification of TCR beta CDR3 regions was carried out from RNA transcripts. A first-round RT-PCR of the TCR CDR3 used the HTBI primer set with the Qiagen OneStep RT-PCR kit. Through fastp at Q25 and MiXCR, TCRdb rebuilt clones from the public reads, retaining in-frame beta chains. Duplicate CDR3 protein sequences are folded into a single record with the most common DNA and genes. The sample has about 420,000 distinct CDR3 sequences on record, approximately 13% of them singletons. The top ten constitute 5% to 6% of the sample. The sample comprised blood. Receptors were obtained from a woman aged 18-30 years with Graves' hyperthyroidism.

In this sample, this clonotype turned up a few times. The chain recombines TRBV6-1 with TRBJ2-7; D gene unclear. CDR1 is MNHNS, CDR2 SASEGT, per germline. V gave up 1 base and J gave up 2 bases, with 12 bases separating them. The CDR3 sequence is 15 residues long. CDR3 amino acids: CASSEVAVGPYEQYF. The CDR3 nucleotides read TGTGCCAGCAGTGAAGTGGCGGTGGGTCCCTACGAGCAGTACTTC.

In its sample, this clonotype was seen once. The CDR3 is CASNIPRRLAGVSNEQFF. The CDR3 DNA sequence: TGTGCCAGCAATATCCCTCGACGACTAGCGGGAGTGAGTAATGAGCAGTTCTTC. This sequence joins TRBV6-2 or TRBV6-3 and TRBJ2-1; the match to TRBD2 covers 12 bases. In germline, CDR1 is MNHEY, CDR2 SVGEGT. V gave up 7 bases and J gave up 7 bases; unmatched junction bases: 17. The CDR3 is 18 residues long.

This clonotype was seen more than once but under ten times. The V call is TRBV5-8, the J call TRBJ1-1; no clear D. V lost 6 bases, J lost 2 bases, and 11 bases lay in between. The CDR3 has 13 residues. Germline V gene data show CDR1 as SGHTS and CDR2 as YDEGEE. The CDR3 sequence is CASTTQPNTEAFF. CDR3 DNA sequence: TGTGCCAGCACCACGCAACCCAACACTGAAGCTTTCTTT.

Worth noting for this clonotype: This may stem from a read error, because a much larger clone lies one nucleotide away. This rearrangement joins TRBV7-9 to TRBJ2-5; perhaps TRBD1 as D (5 bases). Looked up from germline, CDR1 is SEHNR and CDR2 is FQNEAQ (reference sequence). CDR3 length: 15 residues. In nucleotides, the CDR3 is TGTGCCAGCAGCTTAGATCAGGGTTACCAAGAGACCCAGCACTTC. It codes for CASSLDQGYQETQHF.

Ten or more counts support this clonotype. The chain recombines TRBV14 with TRBJ1-2, with D possibly being TRBD1 (6 bases). The germline V and J ends were trimmed by 0 bases and 2 bases, with 7 bases remaining between them. Germline V gene data show CDR1 as SGHDN and CDR2 as FVKESK. This CDR3 spans 14 amino acids. Here the CDR3 DNA reads TGTGCCAGCAGCCAAGATCAGGGGAACTATGGCTACACCTTC. Its translation is CASSQDQGNYGYTF.

This clonotype was picked up a small number of times. The rearrangement links TRBV6-2 or TRBV6-3 to TRBJ1-5, with D possibly matching TRBD1 (5 bases). The CDR3 runs 14 residues. CDR1 and CDR2 from the germline V gene are MNHEY and SVGEGT. Trimming stripped 4 bases from V and 3 bases from J, with 10 bases between. CDR3 residues: CASSSTAANQPQHF. The CDR3 nucleotides are TGTGCCAGCAGTTCGACAGCTGCCAATCAGCCCCAGCATTTT.

This clonotype has a count of ten or more. The V gene is TRBV18, the J gene TRBJ2-3; TRBD2 aligns across 8 bases. The CDR3 contains 15 residues. V shed 6 bases and J 4 bases; nucleotides not matched to a gene: 9. Germline CDR1 KGHSH, CDR2 LQKENI. DNA of the CDR3: TGTGCCAGCTCCCAAAGCGGGAGTCGTGCAGATACGCAGTATTTT. This codes for CASSQSGSRADTQYF.

This clonotype was seen repeatedly, ten times or more. The CDR3 sequence: CAWTKGGNTEAFF. In DNA form, the CDR3 reads TGTGCCTGGACCAAAGGAGGGAACACTGAAGCTTTCTTT. V is TRBV30 and J is TRBJ1-1; no clear D gene. V was cut by 4 bases and J by 1 base, with 10 bases left in between. The CDR3 contains 13 residues. Germline CDR1 GTSNPN, CDR2 SVGIG (reference sequence). Supplemented by reference TRBV30 and TRBJ1-1, the full variable domain reads SQTIHQWPATLVQPVGSPLSLECTVEGTSNPNLYWYRQAAGRGLQLLFYSVGIGQISSEVPQNLSASRPQDRQFILSSKKLLLSDSGFYLCAWTKGGNTEAFFGQGTRLTVV.

In its sample, this clonotype was seen many times. V is TRBV28 and J is TRBJ2-1, with 8 bases fitting TRBD2. Germline V gene lookup returns CDR1 MDHEN and CDR2 SYDVKM. The length of the CDR3 is 16 residues. Unmatched junction bases numbered 11, after V lost 6 bases and J lost 4 bases. The CDR3 loop is CASSPQGAGAYNEQFF. The DNA of the CDR3 is TGTGCCAGCAGCCCACAAGGAGCGGGAGCATACAATGAGCAGTTCTTC.

The J gene is TRBJ2-1, the V gene TRBV9, with 7 positions matching TRBD2. CDR1 SGDLS and CDR2 YYNGEE come from the germline V gene. This CDR3 comprises 16 residues. V lost 2 bases, J lost 1 base, and 6 bases stayed unmatched. CDR3 amino acids: CASSVGTGRSYNEQFF. The CDR3 bases are TGTGCCAGCAGCGTTGGTACCGGGAGGTCCTACAATGAGCAGTTCTTC.

The chain has TRBV18 and TRBJ1-2, with unresolved D. V dropped 3 bases and J dropped 4 bases, with 21 bases sitting between them. Germline CDR1 reads KGHSH; CDR2 reads LQKENI. The CDR3 extends over 17 amino acids. The CDR3 sequence: CASSPPRERSSVYGYTF. CDR3 bases: TGTGCCAGCTCACCCCCGAGGGAAAGGTCATCGGTCTATGGCTACACCTTC.

The gene calls are TRBV30 and TRBJ1-4; D might be TRBD1 (6 bases). Trimming took off 0 bases at V and 7 bases at J, with 15 bases between the two ends. The CDR3 is 15 amino acids. Looked up from germline, CDR1 is GTSNPN and CDR2 is SVGIG (reference sequence). CDR3 amino acids: CAWSVSTGRGEKLFF. Written as DNA, the CDR3 is TGTGCCTGGAGTGTAAGCACAGGGCGGGGTGAAAAACTGTTTTTT. Together with reference TRBV30 and TRBJ1-4, the CDR3 gives the full variable domain: SQTIHQWPATLVQPVGSPLSLECTVEGTSNPNLYWYRQAAGRGLQLLFYSVGIGQISSEVPQNLSASRPQDRQFILSSKKLLLSDSGFYLCAWSVSTGRGEKLFFGSGTQLSVL.

In this sample, this clonotype turned up a few times. This sequence joins TRBV5-6 and TRBJ2-7; TRBD2 might be the D (6 bases). CDR3 length: 14 residues. The germline CDR1 and CDR2 sequences are SGHDT and YYEEEE. Trimming took off 3 bases at V and 2 bases at J, with 12 bases between the two ends. The CDR3 loop reads CASSSGDFTYEQYF. CDR3 nucleotides: TGTGCCAGCAGCTCGGGGGACTTTACCTACGAGCAGTACTTC.

This clonotype was seen many times. One junction end does not reproduce the germline sequence, and a read error may be involved. The CDR3 loop reads CSVNRDSNNEQFF. The CDR3 DNA reads TGCAGCGTTAACAGGGACTCCAACAATGAGCAGTTCTTC. The chain carries TRBV29-1 and TRBJ2-1; D possibly matches TRBD1 or TRBD2 (6 bases each). Germline V gives CDR1 SQVTM, CDR2 ANQGSEA. The CDR3 length is 13 residues.

This clonotype appeared many times. The chain joins TRBV27 to TRBJ2-3, with 10 nucleotides matching TRBD2. V shed 6 bases, J shed 4 bases, and the junction held 16 bases outside the gene matches. CDR1 MNHEY and CDR2 SMNVEV come from the germline V gene (reference sequence). CDR3 length: 18 amino acids. CDR3 residues: CASSTRLAGRGVPDTQYF. The CDR3 bases are TGTGCCAGCAGCACGAGACTAGCGGGTAGGGGGGTCCCAGATACGCAGTATTTT.

This chain's CDR3 is CASSVEPLAGDDTQYF. The CDR3 DNA reads as TGTGCCAGCAGCGTAGAGCCACTAGCGGGAGACGATACGCAGTATTTT. The V call is TRBV9, the J call TRBJ2-3; 11 nucleotides match TRBD2. The CDR3 extends over 16 amino acids. Germline V gene data show CDR1 as SGDLS and CDR2 as YYNGEE. V gave up 0 bases and J gave up 6 bases; unmatched junction bases: 6.

J is TRBJ2-1 and V is TRBV2, with 7 bases that match TRBD1. CDR1 is SNHLY and CDR2 is FYNNEI in the germline V gene. The CDR3 sequence is 13 residues long. V shed 7 bases and J 5 bases; nucleotides not matched to a gene: 5. In nucleotides, the CDR3 is TGTGCCAGCACCTTAGACAGGGACAATGAGCAGTTCTTC. Protein sequence: CASTLDRDNEQFF.